This T cell receptor beta chain is drawn from a study of blood T cell repertoires in COVID-19. The method was immunoSEQ multiplex PCR; TCRdb's version includes in-frame clones alone and lacks a portion of them. The repertoire includes some 350,000 clones, about four fifths of them detected once, and roughly 3% sits in the top ten. CDR3 length: 15 amino acids. Germline loops: CDR1 SGHVS, CDR2 FQNEAQ. Trimming removed 1 base at V and 5 bases at J, with 11 bases between. This clone was counted a single time. V usage is TRBV7-8 and J usage is TRBJ1-4; D gene uncertain. This sequence originates from a young man with active or convalescent COVID-19. The specimen was peripheral blood. This CDR3 reads CASSLDGRSNEKLFF. The CDR3 region has the DNA TGTGCCAGCAGCTTAGATGGCAGATCGAATGAAAAACTGTTTTTT.